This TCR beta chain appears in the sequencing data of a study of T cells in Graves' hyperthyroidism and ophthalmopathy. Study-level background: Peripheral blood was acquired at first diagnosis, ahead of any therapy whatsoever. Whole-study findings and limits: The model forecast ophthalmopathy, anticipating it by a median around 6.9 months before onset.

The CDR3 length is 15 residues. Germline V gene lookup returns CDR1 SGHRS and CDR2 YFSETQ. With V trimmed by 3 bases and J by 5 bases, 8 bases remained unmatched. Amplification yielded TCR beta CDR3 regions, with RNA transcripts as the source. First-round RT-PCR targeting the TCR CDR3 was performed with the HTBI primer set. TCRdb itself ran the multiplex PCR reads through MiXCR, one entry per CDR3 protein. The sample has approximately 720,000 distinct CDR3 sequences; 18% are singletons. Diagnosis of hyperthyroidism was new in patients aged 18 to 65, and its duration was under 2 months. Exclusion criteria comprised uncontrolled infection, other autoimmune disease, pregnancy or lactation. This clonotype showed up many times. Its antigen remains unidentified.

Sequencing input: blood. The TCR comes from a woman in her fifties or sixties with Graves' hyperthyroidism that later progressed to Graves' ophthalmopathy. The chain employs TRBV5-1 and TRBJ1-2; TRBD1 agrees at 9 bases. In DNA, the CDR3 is TGCGCCAGCAGCTGGACTTCGGGGACAGGGTATGGCTACACCTTC. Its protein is CASSWTSGTGYGYTF.